The 13 T cell receptor beta chains listed next were all sequenced from one sample in a study of blood T cells in healthy people across ages. Primed by a sample-barcoded 5' primer and a J-beta primer mix, a second PCR proceeded for about 7 to 11 cycles. TCRdb reprocessed the 5' RACE reads with MiXCR, giving one entry per CDR3 protein. The top ten hold more than 3% of the sample, which has roughly 800,000 distinct CDR3 sequences, approximately 25% seen once. These data were also filed under a second study, of T cells of mothers and their children.

The sample was blood. The receptors originated from a boy under 18 in good health.

The chain couples TRBV3-1 to TRBJ2-6; 8 bases are shared with TRBD1. The CDR3 extends over 18 amino acids. CDR1 and CDR2 (germline): LGHDT, YNNKEL (reference sequence). The V gene end was trimmed by 2 bases and the J gene end by 0 bases; junction bases not matched to a gene: 6. The CDR3 sequence is CASSQNQGALSGANVLTF. The CDR3 DNA reads TGTGCCAGCAGCCAAAATCAGGGGGCCCTCTCTGGGGCCAACGTCCTGACTTTC.

This rearrangement joins TRBV11-2 to TRBJ2-5, with TRBD2 matching 9 bases. The J segment lost 5 bases and the V segment lost 3 bases, leaving 10 bases of the junction unmatched. The CDR3 loop spans 16 amino acids. CDR1 and CDR2 (germline): SGHAT, FQNNGV. The CDR3 sequence is CASSLSVRGGRETQYF. The CDR3 region has the DNA TGTGCCAGCAGCTTGAGTGTGCGGGGGGGCCGGGAGACCCAGTACTTC.

This clonotype was seen only a few times. This rearrangement joins TRBV7-2 to TRBJ2-7; D might be TRBD2 (6 bases). Per germline, CDR1 SGHTA and CDR2 FQGNSA. The CDR3 contains 15 residues. V dropped 5 bases and J dropped 5 bases, with 19 bases sitting between them. CDR3: CASSRTSMSRNEQYF. The CDR3 coding sequence is TGTGCCAGCAGCAGAACTAGCATGTCTCGGAACGAGCAGTACTTC.

V gene TRBV7-2 combines with J gene TRBJ2-7; possibly TRBD2 for D (5 bases). Trimming removed 1 base at V and 2 bases at J, with 12 bases between. The CDR3 covers 15 residues. CDR1 is SGHTA, CDR2 FQGNSA, per germline. The chain's CDR3 is CASSLDPGKTYEQYF. CDR3 nucleotide sequence: TGTGCCAGCAGCTTAGACCCGGGGAAGACCTACGAGCAGTACTTC.

In this sample, this clonotype turned up a few times. A junction boundary mismatches the germline segment, possibly from a read error. The V call is TRBV7-8, the J call TRBJ2-3, with a possible D match to TRBD1 (6 bases). CDR1 and CDR2 from the germline V gene are SGHVS and FQNEAQ. CDR3 length: 16 residues. CDR3 nucleotides: TGTGTCAGCACCTCAGCACAGGGTCACTCCAGTGATACGCAGTATTTT. Translated, it gives CVSTSAQGHSSDTQYF.

This clonotype was seen a few times. The gene calls are TRBV5-4 and TRBJ2-1; possibly TRBD2 for D (5 bases). Per germline, CDR1 SGHNT and CDR2 YYREEE (reference sequence). CDR3 length: 14 amino acids. The V end was cut by 4 bases, the J end by 2 bases, with 10 bases between. The CDR3 coding sequence is TGTGCCAGCAGCCGGGTCGGGGCCTACAATGAGCAGTTCTTC. It specifies CASSRVGAYNEQFF.

V gene TRBV28 combines with J gene TRBJ2-5; 8 nucleotides agree with TRBD1. The end of the DNA aligns better with TRBJ2-1, so the J call may be wrong. This CDR3 region has 13 residues. The germline CDR1 and CDR2 sequences are MDHEN and SYDVKM. The CDR3 nucleotides read TGTGCCAGCAGGGCCCAGGGGGCAATTGAGCAGTTCTTC. Translating it yields CASRAQGAIEQFF.

This clonotype was seen a few times. V is TRBV9 and J is TRBJ2-1; TRBD1 aligns across 8 bases. CDR3 length: 15 residues. Germline V lookup: CDR1 SGDLS, CDR2 YYNGEE. V shed 3 bases and J 1 base; nucleotides not matched to a gene: 3. The CDR3 region is CASSARQGSYNEQFF. CDR3 nucleotide sequence: TGTGCCAGCAGCGCGAGACAGGGGTCCTACAATGAGCAGTTCTTC. The variable domain in full, completed from reference TRBV9 and TRBJ2-1, reads DSGVTQTPKHLITATGQRVTLRCSPRSGDLSVYWYQQSLDQGLQFLIQYYNGEERAKGNILERFSAQQFPDLHSELNLSSLELGDSALYFCASSARQGSYNEQFFGPGTRLTVL.

V is TRBV15 and J is TRBJ2-1; 7 bases agree with TRBD1. Germline V gene data show CDR1 as LNHNV and CDR2 as YYDKDF (reference sequence). V lost 0 bases to trimming and J lost 15 bases; unmatched junction nucleotides: 20. CDR3 length equals 17 residues. The CDR3 region is CATSRDLDRVKGGSGFF. CDR3 DNA sequence: TGTGCCACCAGCAGAGACCTAGACAGGGTCAAGGGTGGTTCGGGGTTCTTC.

This clonotype was counted only a few times. This chain connects TRBV5-1 to TRBJ1-6; 7 bases map to TRBD1. CDR1 and CDR2 (germline): SGHRS, YFSETQ. This CDR3 is 15 amino acids long. V lost 1 base and J lost 5; bases outside the gene matches: 3. CDR3 sequence reads: CASSLTGANNSPLHF. In DNA form, the CDR3 reads TGCGCCAGCAGCTTGACAGGGGCTAATAATTCACCCCTCCACTTT.

The table lists this clonotype with a few counts. The chain couples TRBV28 to TRBJ2-3, with D tentatively TRBD1 (6 bases). CDR3 length equals 15 residues. Germline CDR1 reads MDHEN; CDR2 reads SYDVKM. With 4 bases removed from V and 6 bases from J, the gap between germline ends came to 17 bases. DNA of the CDR3: TGTGCCAGCAGTTCCTTTAGGGCAGGGGCTGATACGCAGTATTTT. This gives the protein CASSSFRAGADTQYF.

The chain recombines TRBV29-1 with TRBJ2-5, with TRBD1 identical over 7 bases. The CDR3 spans 14 residues. From germline, CDR1 is SQVTM and CDR2 ANQGSEA. V was pared by 4 bases and J by 5 bases, with 10 bases of the junction left unmatched. This CDR3 is CSVGPLQGMETQYF. The CDR3 DNA follows: TGCAGCGTTGGTCCCCTACAGGGGATGGAGACCCAGTACTTC.

The V and J genes are TRBV6-2 or TRBV6-3 and TRBJ2-5, with TRBD1 as a possible D gene (5 bases). The V and J ends lost 2 bases and 4 bases respectively, with 14 bases between them. Germline V lookup: CDR1 MNHEY, CDR2 SVGEGT. This CDR3 spans 15 amino acids. The CDR3 DNA is TGTGCCAGCAGTTACCCCACAAGTAGGGGAGAGACCCAGTACTTC. Translated: CASSYPTSRGETQYF.